A single T cell receptor (beta chain) is shown here with its context. Its target antigen remains unknown. It has no much larger one-base neighbor in the sample; base qualities were not kept. The CDR3, cysteine through phenylalanine, is 15 amino acids long. CDR3 DNA is the only sequence kept; it has 45 bases, read in frame from the first base. The germline V and J ends show losses of 6 bases and 1 base respectively, and no gene match explains 5 bases of the junction. The germline V gene provides CDR1 SNHLY and CDR2 FYNNEI. Libraries came from the immunoSEQ multiplex PCR assay. DNA from the cultured, isolated CD4+ T cells was subjected to TCR beta CDR3 sequencing. The paper's data handling went like this. Non-productive TCR sequences were removed and reads were trimmed to the CDR3 region, keeping CDR3s of at least 7 amino acids. The MANAFEST web app was used to identify antigen-specific clonotypes by comparing expansion in peptide wells with expansion in reference cultures. Positive clones required FDR<0.05 expansion versus reference and all other wells, odds ratio above 5, and frequency above 0.1% in two replicate wells. Clonotypes significantly expanded in SARS-CoV-2 spike wells and in at least one common cold coronavirus spike condition were defined as cross-reactive. Using the stringdist R package, CDR3 similarity was measured by Levenshtein distance, and unrooted trees were constructed with ape in R 3.6.1. Sourced from immuneACCESS, this table was stored by TCRdb with only in-frame sequences that have V and J called. A share of the clones is absent; for the studies checked, an unresolved V gene accounts for under half, and the remainder has no known explanation. The DNA gave D and trimming, while V, J and clone size come from that table. The sample has about 20,000 clones on record, approximately 70% of them singletons. The ten largest clones add up to 9.1% of the sample.

The data are from a study of vaccination effects on CD4 cells after COVID-19 (dated by TCRdb to the early 2020s). With respect to the entire study: Each participant received two doses of an mRNA SARS-CoV-2 vaccine, either BNT162b2 or mRNA-1273. The full study included around ten COVID-19 convalescent patients and several SARS-CoV-2-naive healthy vaccine recipients. The study compared SARS-CoV-2 spike-specific CD4+ TCR repertoires before and after mRNA vaccination in COVID-19 convalescent patients and infection-naive vaccine recipients. In the study, cultures from other donors were sequenced using the Oncomine TCR Beta short-read assay on an Illumina iSeq 100. The paper's findings and limits, for the study overall: Both infection-induced and vaccine-induced clones contracted markedly at late post-vaccination timepoints, which is consistent with waning T cell responses. Among healthy vaccine recipients, nearly all vaccine-induced clones were SARS-CoV-2 mono-reactive, and just 1 of 255 was cross-reactive with common cold coronaviruses. Limitations of the study were the small number of convalescent patients and the absence of early post-infection timepoints.

To identify antigen-specific CD4+ T cell clonotypes by their expansion, the ViraFEST assay first stimulated PBMC with viral peptide pools and then applied TCR sequencing. After about 9 days of culture, CD4+ T cells were isolated with the EasySep CD4+ T cell isolation kit. Healthy vaccine recipients had no prior SARS-CoV-2 infection, confirmed by negative nucleocapsid antibodies before and after vaccination. Approximately 2.1 million PBMC per well were cultured in IMDM with about 5.4% human AB serum, around 9.1 IU/ml IL-2 and gentamicin, plus 10 ug/ml peptides. On days 3 and 7, half of the culture medium was replaced with fresh IL-2-containing medium. Unless otherwise noted, each peptide stimulation condition was cultured in triplicate wells. Using Ficoll-Paque Plus gradient centrifugation, PBMC were separated from whole blood and then either used fresh or cryopreserved at -140C. The overlapping peptide pools covered the spike proteins of SARS-CoV-2 and of the common cold coronaviruses HCoV-NL63, HCoV-OC43 and HCoV-229E. The QIAamp micro DNA kit was used to extract genomic DNA from the cultured CD4+ T cells.

The chain is made from TRBV2 and TRBJ2-2; TRBD1 fits 7 bases in the junction. The clonotype was recovered from a human donor who received a COVID-19 vaccine. Sequenced material: CD4+ T cells from PBMCs cultured with HCoV-NL63 spike peptides, taken before COVID-19 vaccination. Reading the label with the study, this specimen's cell subset or site is: HCoV-NL63 spike overlapping peptide pool stimulation. The CDR3 region has the sequence CASSPQGENTGELFF. The sequenced DNA is TGTGCCAGCAGCCCCCAGGGGGAGAACACCGGGGAGCTGTTTTTT.